Listed below are T cell receptor beta chains from one sample, sequenced in a study of OX40 agonist ivuxolimab in advanced cancers. Only in-frame clones appear in the TCRdb table, and some are missing; sequencing was by immunoSEQ multiplex PCR. The sample has fewer than 20,000 clones, roughly four fifths seen once. Sequencing used CD4+ or CD8+ T cells sorted from blood, obtained in a trial of the OX40 agonist ivuxolimab. All receptors come from an adult with an advanced solid tumor such as melanoma, head and neck, liver or kidney cancer. Both conserved end residues are part of each CDR3. A D gene is named only where the DNA matches it firmly. The size field is filled for only some rows; it gives once, few, many or a size class.

V gene: TRBV19; D gene: .; clone size: .; J gene: TRBJ2-1; CDR3 DNA: TGTGCCAGTAGTATCTCCAATGAGCAGTTCTTC; CDR3 protein: CASSISNEQFF
V gene: TRBV9; D gene: .; clone size: medium-sized; J gene: TRBJ1-1; CDR3 DNA: TGTGCCAGCAGCCCGGACACAAACACTGAAGCTTTCTTT; CDR3 protein: CASSPDTNTEAFF
V gene: TRBV11-2; D gene: TRBD2; clone size: .; J gene: TRBJ2-5; CDR3 DNA: TGTGCCAGCAGCTTAGGGACTAGCGGGCTGTACCAAGAGACCCAGTACTTC; CDR3 protein: CASSLGTSGLYQETQYF
V gene: TRBV25-1; D gene: .; clone size: .; J gene: TRBJ1-1; CDR3 DNA: TGTGCCAGCAGTGAAACTTATGGCACTGAAGCTTTCTTT; CDR3 protein: CASSETYGTEAFF
V gene: TRBV28; D gene: TRBD1; clone size: .; J gene: TRBJ2-7; CDR3 DNA: TGTGCCAGCAGGCCCGACAGGGACTACGAGCAGTACTTC; CDR3 protein: CASRPDRDYEQYF
V gene: TRBV28; D gene: TRBD2; clone size: .; J gene: TRBJ2-2; CDR3 DNA: TGTGCCAGCAGAATAGCGGGAGGTACCGGGGAGCTGTTTTTT; CDR3 protein: CASRIAGGTGELFF
V gene: TRBV29-1; D gene: .; clone size: medium-sized; J gene: TRBJ2-5; CDR3 DNA: TGCAGCGTCCGCCCCCCCCAAGAGACCCAGTACTTC; CDR3 protein: CSVRPPQETQYF
V gene: TRBV9; D gene: .; clone size: .; J gene: TRBJ1-4; CDR3 DNA: TGTGCCAGCAGCCCGGGCCGCGGGAGTGAAAAACTGTTTTTT; CDR3 protein: CASSPGRGSEKLFF
V gene: TRBV28; D gene: .; clone size: .; J gene: TRBJ2-3; CDR3 DNA: TGTGCCAGCAGTTTAGTCGCGGACCGCCCGCCGGAAGATACGCAGTATTTT; CDR3 protein: CASSLVADRPPEDTQYF
V gene: TRBV28; D gene: .; clone size: .; J gene: TRBJ1-5; CDR3 DNA: TGTGCCAGCAGTTCCGGGGACGGTTATCAGCCCCAGCATTTT; CDR3 protein: CASSSGDGYQPQHF
V gene: TRBV7-2; D gene: TRBD2; clone size: .; J gene: TRBJ2-1; CDR3 DNA: TGTGCCAGCAACCGACTAGCGGGGAATTACAATGAGCAGTTCTTC; CDR3 protein: CASNRLAGNYNEQFF
V gene: TRBV4-1; D gene: .; clone size: .; J gene: TRBJ1-5; CDR3 DNA: TGCGCCAGCAGCGAAGCCTGGGCGGGCAATCAGCCCCAGCATTTT; CDR3 protein: CASSEAWAGNQPQHF
V gene: TRBV29-1; D gene: TRBD2; clone size: .; J gene: TRBJ2-1; CDR3 DNA: TGCAGCGTTGGACTAGCCGACTACAATGAGCAGTTCTTC; CDR3 protein: CSVGLADYNEQFF
V gene: TRBV9; D gene: .; clone size: .; J gene: TRBJ2-4; CDR3 DNA: TGTGCCAGCAGCCGTAGCAACATTCAGTACTTC; CDR3 protein: CASSRSNIQYF
V gene: TRBV5-4; D gene: .; clone size: .; J gene: TRBJ2-7; CDR3 DNA: TGTGCCAGCAGTTCGACGGGCGAGCAGTACTTC; CDR3 protein: CASSSTGEQYF
V gene: TRBV28; D gene: .; clone size: .; J gene: TRBJ1-1; CDR3 DNA: TGTGCCGTTCGACGGGTGACGGGGACTGAAGCTTTCTTT; CDR3 protein: CAVRRVTGTEAFF
V gene: TRBV27; D gene: .; clone size: .; J gene: TRBJ1-1; CDR3 DNA: TGTGCCAGCAGTTTATACGGAAGAGAAGCTTTCTTT; CDR3 protein: CASSLYGREAFF
V gene: TRBV6-1; D gene: .; clone size: .; J gene: TRBJ1-3; CDR3 DNA: TGTGCCAGCAGTCCTCTCGATTCTGGAAACACCATATATTTT; CDR3 protein: CASSPLDSGNTIYF
V gene: TRBV7-9; D gene: .; clone size: .; J gene: TRBJ1-6; CDR3 DNA: TGTGCCAGCAGCTCTCGAGGTACCCTCCACTTT; CDR3 protein: CASSSRGTLHF
V gene: TRBV5-1; D gene: TRBD2; clone size: .; J gene: TRBJ2-1; CDR3 DNA: TGCGCCAGCAGCTTTGGGACTAGCGGGAGTGATGAGCAGTTCTTC; CDR3 protein: CASSFGTSGSDEQFF
V gene: TRBV11-3; D gene: .; clone size: few; J gene: TRBJ2-7; CDR3 DNA: TGTGCCAGCAGCCCCTACGGAGTCCACGAGCAGTACTTC; CDR3 protein: CASSPYGVHEQYF
V gene: TRBV2; D gene: TRBD2; clone size: .; J gene: TRBJ2-5; CDR3 DNA: TGTGCCAGCATCGGGCTAGCGGGAGGAGAGACCCAGTACTTC; CDR3 protein: CASIGLAGGETQYF
V gene: TRBV4-3; D gene: TRBD2; clone size: .; J gene: TRBJ2-7; CDR3 DNA: TGCGCCAGCAGCCAAGATTTGGCTAGCGGGATCCACGAGCAGTACTTC; CDR3 protein: CASSQDLASGIHEQYF
V gene: TRBV30; D gene: .; clone size: .; J gene: TRBJ2-7; CDR3 DNA: TGTGCCTGCCCCAGCGACGGGGGCGTCGACGAGCAGTACTTC; CDR3 protein: CACPSDGGVDEQYF
V gene: TRBV27; D gene: .; clone size: .; J gene: TRBJ2-3; CDR3 DNA: TGTGCCAGCTCTCTTGCCCACCAGTTGGTTACGCAGTATTTT; CDR3 protein: CASSLAHQLVTQYF
V gene: TRBV9; D gene: .; clone size: .; J gene: TRBJ2-5; CDR3 DNA: TGTGCCAGCAGCTACCCGGGCAGGGGCGAGGAGACCCAGTACTTC; CDR3 protein: CASSYPGRGEETQYF
V gene: TRBV29-1; D gene: .; clone size: .; J gene: TRBJ2-7; CDR3 DNA: TGCAGCGTTGAAGGGGTCAGGTACATCGACGAGCAGTACTTC; CDR3 protein: CSVEGVRYIDEQYF
V gene: TRBV28; D gene: .; clone size: .; J gene: TRBJ2-7; CDR3 DNA: TGTGCCAGCACCATTGGAGGGACGGTACCTATCGAGCAGTACTTC; CDR3 protein: CASTIGGTVPIEQYF
V gene: TRBV7-9; D gene: .; clone size: .; J gene: TRBJ2-1; CDR3 DNA: TGTGCCAGCAGCTTAGAAGTCCACAATGAGCAGTTCTTC; CDR3 protein: CASSLEVHNEQFF
V gene: TRBV28; D gene: .; clone size: .; J gene: TRBJ2-7; CDR3 DNA: TGTGCCAGCACCTCACTAGTTTCCGGACAGTCCTACGAGCAGTACTTC; CDR3 protein: CASTSLVSGQSYEQYF
V gene: TRBV19; D gene: TRBD2; clone size: .; J gene: TRBJ2-5; CDR3 DNA: TGTGCCAGTAGTATCGCCGGCGAGCGGGGATCCCAAGAGACCCAGTACTTC; CDR3 protein: CASSIAGERGSQETQYF
V gene: TRBV27; D gene: .; clone size: .; J gene: TRBJ1-4; CDR3 DNA: TGTGCCAGCAGTTTAATTGGGGAAAAACTGTTTTTT; CDR3 protein: CASSLIGEKLFF
V gene: TRBV7-6; D gene: TRBD2; clone size: few; J gene: TRBJ2-1; CDR3 DNA: TGTGCCAGCAGCCTAATGGGTCTAGCGGGGCGGGAAGGGCAGTTCTTC; CDR3 protein: CASSLMGLAGREGQFF
V gene: TRBV6-6; D gene: TRBD2; clone size: .; J gene: TRBJ2-1; CDR3 DNA: TGTGCCAGCAGGAATACTAGCGGGATTCCCCATGAGCAGTTCTTC; CDR3 protein: CASRNTSGIPHEQFF
V gene: TRBV9; D gene: .; clone size: once; J gene: TRBJ1-3; CDR3 DNA: TGTGCCAGCAGCGTAGCTGGACAGACTGGAAACACCATATATTTT; CDR3 protein: CASSVAGQTGNTIYF
V gene: TRBV11-3; D gene: TRBD2; clone size: few; J gene: TRBJ2-1; CDR3 DNA: TGTGCCAGCAGCTTAGCCCTGACTAGCGGGACTAACAATGAGCAGTTCTTC; CDR3 protein: CASSLALTSGTNNEQFF